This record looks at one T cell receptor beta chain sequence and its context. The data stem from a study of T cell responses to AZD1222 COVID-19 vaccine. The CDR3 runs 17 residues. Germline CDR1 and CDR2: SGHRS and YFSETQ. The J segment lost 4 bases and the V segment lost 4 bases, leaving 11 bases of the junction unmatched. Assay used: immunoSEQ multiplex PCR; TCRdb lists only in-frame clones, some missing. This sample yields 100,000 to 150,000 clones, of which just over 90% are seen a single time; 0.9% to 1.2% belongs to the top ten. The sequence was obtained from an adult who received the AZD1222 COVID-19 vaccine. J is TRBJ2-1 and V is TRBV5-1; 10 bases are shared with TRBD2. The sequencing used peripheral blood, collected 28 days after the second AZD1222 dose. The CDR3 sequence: CASSPRGAGGLYNEQFF. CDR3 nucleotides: TGCGCCAGCAGCCCTCGGGGAGCGGGAGGGTTATACAATGAGCAGTTCTTC.